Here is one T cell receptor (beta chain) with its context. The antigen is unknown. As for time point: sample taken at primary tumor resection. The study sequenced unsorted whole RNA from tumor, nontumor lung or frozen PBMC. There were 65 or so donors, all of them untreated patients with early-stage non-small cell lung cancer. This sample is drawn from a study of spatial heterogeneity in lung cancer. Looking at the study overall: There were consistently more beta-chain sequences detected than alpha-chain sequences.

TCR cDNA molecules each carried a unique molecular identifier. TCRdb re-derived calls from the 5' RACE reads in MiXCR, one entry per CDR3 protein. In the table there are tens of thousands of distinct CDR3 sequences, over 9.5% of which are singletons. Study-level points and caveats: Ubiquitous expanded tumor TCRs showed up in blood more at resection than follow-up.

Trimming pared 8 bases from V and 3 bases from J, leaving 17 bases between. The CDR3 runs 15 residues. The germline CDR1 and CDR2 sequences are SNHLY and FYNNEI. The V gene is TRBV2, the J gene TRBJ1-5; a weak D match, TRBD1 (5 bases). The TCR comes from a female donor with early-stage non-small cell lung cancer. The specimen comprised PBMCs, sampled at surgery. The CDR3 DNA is TGTGCCAGCTGTTTGGACACCGGGGCCAATCAGCCCCAGCATTTT. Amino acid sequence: CASCLDTGANQPQHF.